The next 17 T cell receptor beta chains were all read from a single sample in a study of T cells in Graves' hyperthyroidism and ophthalmopathy. TCR beta CDR3 sequences were amplified from RNA transcripts. During a first-round RT-PCR of the TCR CDR3, the HTBI primer set was used. TCRdb independently ran MiXCR on the multiplex PCR reads; one entry per CDR3 protein. The table records under 350,000 distinct CDR3 sequences, around 13% of them present only once. Material: blood. The receptor set was obtained from a woman in her forties with Graves' ophthalmopathy.

On this clonotype: Relative to the germline gene, one junction end is altered; a read error may explain this. The genes are TRBV7-7 and TRBJ1-4, with 8 bases identical to TRBD1. Per germline, CDR1 SSHAT and CDR2 FNYEAQ (reference sequence). CDR3 size: 13 residues. The CDR3 sequence: CASSADRGEKLFF. The CDR3 DNA follows: TGTGCTAGCAGCGCCGACAGGGGAGAAAAACTGTTTTTT.

This clonotype was detected ten times or more. The genes are TRBV6-1 and TRBJ1-1; D uncertain. Germline CDR1 reads MNHNS; CDR2 reads SASEGT. The CDR3 loop spans 16 amino acids. The germline V and J ends were trimmed by 4 bases and 1 base, with 16 bases remaining between them. CDR3 in amino acids: CASSAGSLGKNTEAFF. CDR3 nucleotide sequence: TGTGCCAGCAGTGCTGGGTCCCTAGGGAAGAACACTGAAGCTTTCTTT.

This clonotype was picked up many times. This chain links TRBV10-3 with TRBJ2-7; D gene ambiguous. The germline V gene has CDR1 ENHRY and CDR2 SYGVKD. CDR3 length: 12 residues. The V end was cut by 5 bases, the J end by 5 bases, with 10 bases between. Written as DNA, the CDR3 is TGTGCCATCAGTTTTAAGGGCCACGAGCAGTACTTC. Translation gives CAISFKGHEQYF.

The table lists this clonotype with many counts. V usage is TRBV12-5 and J usage is TRBJ2-2, with 8 bases fitting TRBD1. V gave up 6 bases and J gave up 7 bases; unmatched junction bases: 7. The germline V gene encodes CDR1 LGHNT and CDR2 FRNRAP. The CDR3 sequence is 14 residues long. DNA for the CDR3: TGTGCTAGTGGATACAGGGGGTTAGACGGGGAGCTGTTTTTT. Translating gives CASGYRGLDGELFF.

A few counts support this clonotype. The chain uses TRBV6-1 and TRBJ2-3, with D possibly matching TRBD1 (5 bases). Trimming shortened V by 5 bases and J by 3 bases, and 18 bases separated the two germline ends. The CDR3 sequence is 16 residues long. Germline-derived CDR1 and CDR2 are MNHNS and SASEGT. Written as DNA, the CDR3 is TGTGCCAGCAGTTTTCTGTTTACAGGTCATACAGATACGCAGTATTTT. This sequence encodes CASSFLFTGHTDTQYF.

A word on this clonotype: It may be a read error: a sequence one base away is much more abundant. The gene calls are TRBV6-1 and TRBJ1-5; 8 positions match TRBD1. CDR3 length equals 15 residues. Germline V gene lookup returns CDR1 MNHNS and CDR2 SASEGT. The CDR3 sequence: CASRAGTGFNQRQHF. The DNA of the CDR3 is TGTGCCAGCAGAGCCGGGACAGGATTCAATCAGCGCCAGCATTTT.

In its sample, this clonotype was seen many times. V gene TRBV12-5 combines with J gene TRBJ1-1, with D unresolved. The CDR3 runs 15 residues. From germline, CDR1 is LGHNT and CDR2 FRNRAP. V lost 1 base and J 2 bases, leaving 11 bases between the germline ends. The CDR3 nucleotides are TGTGCTAGTGGTTTGGCCCCTGCAAGAAACACTGAAGCTTTCTTT. Translation gives CASGLAPARNTEAFF.

The chain carries TRBV7-6 and TRBJ1-4, with a possible D match to TRBD1 (5 bases). Germline V gene sequence: CDR1 SGHVS, CDR2 FNYEAQ. Trimming took 3 bases from V and 10 from J, leaving 15 bases between them. This CDR3 region has 14 residues. This chain's CDR3 is CASSLDRGTGKLFF. The CDR3 DNA sequence: TGTGCCAGCAGCTTGGACCGGGGGACGGGAAAACTGTTTTTT.

There are many counts of this clonotype. The chain couples TRBV28 to TRBJ1-2; 10 bases are shared with TRBD1. CDR3 length: 15 amino acids. Germline V gene data show CDR1 as MDHEN and CDR2 as SYDVKM. The V and J ends lost 5 bases and 5 bases, in that order; junction bases with no gene match: 8. CDR3 protein: CASSPMTGGVYGYTF. The CDR3 region has the DNA TGTGCCAGCAGTCCCATGACAGGGGGCGTATATGGCTACACCTTC.

This clonotype was seen ten or more times. V gene TRBV6-1 combines with J gene TRBJ2-1; 16 nucleotides line up with TRBD2. V trimming: 7 bases; J trimming: 8 bases; junction bases outside the gene matches: 14. Germline CDR1 is MNHNS and CDR2 is SASEGT. The CDR3 has 18 amino acids. This chain's CDR3 is CASIKGTSGRAKIDEQFF. CDR3 DNA sequence: TGTGCCAGCATCAAGGGGACTAGCGGGAGGGCGAAAATCGATGAGCAGTTCTTC.

The chain couples TRBV10-3 to TRBJ2-1; 8 positions agree with TRBD2. The trim removed 3 bases at V and 8 bases at J, leaving 9 bases unmatched. This CDR3 contains 15 residues. Looked up from germline, CDR1 is ENHRY and CDR2 is SYGVKD. This CDR3 is CAISEEGTSGDEQFF. In DNA, the CDR3 is TGTGCCATCAGTGAAGAAGGGACTAGTGGGGATGAGCAGTTCTTC.

This clonotype was picked up many times. This chain links TRBV7-2 with TRBJ2-1; tentatively, D is TRBD2 (7 bases). Looked up from germline, CDR1 is SGHTA and CDR2 is FQGNSA. Trimming removed 5 bases at V and 4 bases at J, with 18 bases between. The CDR3 is 16 residues long. The chain's CDR3 is CASSPGGRRIYNEQFF. CDR3 sequence (DNA): TGTGCCAGCAGCCCCGGGGGGCGGAGAATATACAATGAGCAGTTCTTC.

The genes are TRBV5-5 and TRBJ2-2; 9 positions match TRBD2. V gave up 0 bases and J gave up 6 bases; unmatched junction bases: 12. There are 18 residues in the CDR3. From germline, CDR1 is SGHKS and CDR2 YYEKEE (reference sequence). DNA of the CDR3: TGTGCCAGCAGCTTGGCCCAGGGTAGCGGGGGAATCGCCGGGGAGCTGTTTTTT. Residues: CASSLAQGSGGIAGELFF. The variable domain in full, with the rest retrieved from reference TRBV5-5 and TRBJ2-2, is DAGVTQSPTHLIKTRGQQVTLRCSPISGHKSVSWYQQVLGQGPQFIFQYYEKEERGRGNFPDRFSARQFPNYSSELNVNALLLGDSALYLCASSLAQGSGGIAGELFFGEGSRLTVL.

Comments on this clonotype: This sequence may be a read error, since a much larger clone differs from it by one base. J is TRBJ1-6 and V is TRBV6-1; no reliable D call. The CDR3 length is 14 residues. From germline, CDR1 is MNHNS and CDR2 SASEGT. Trimming shortened V by 6 bases and J by 6 bases, and 12 bases separated the two germline ends. CDR3 sequence reads: CASRAEALNSPLHF. CDR3 sequence (DNA): TGTGCCAGCAGGGCGGAGGCCCTTAATTCACCCCTCCACTTT.

This clonotype has at least ten counts. The rearrangement links TRBV20-1 to TRBJ2-1; the D gene is possibly TRBD2 (6 bases). CDR1 is DFQATT and CDR2 is SNEGSKA in the germline V gene (reference sequence). CDR3 size: 13 residues. With 3 bases removed from V and 5 bases from J, the gap between germline ends came to 11 bases. The CDR3 region has the DNA TGCAGTGCTAGCGGGAGAGGGGACAATGAGCAGTTCTTC. Amino acids: CSASGRGDNEQFF.

The chain carries TRBV6-6 and TRBJ2-2, with 9 bases lining up with TRBD2. This CDR3 has 16 amino acids. Germline lookup yields CDR1 MNHNY and CDR2 SVGAGI (reference sequence). The J segment lost 4 bases and the V segment lost 1 base, leaving 4 bases of the junction unmatched. CDR3 nucleotides: TGTGCCAGCAGTTACTTTAGCGGGAGTGGCACCGGGGAGCTGTTTTTT. Translated: CASSYFSGSGTGELFF.

This clonotype was observed at least ten times. This rearrangement joins TRBV5-5 to TRBJ2-5; D gene unclear. Germline V CDR1 and CDR2: SGHKS, YYEKEE (reference sequence). Trimming stripped 4 bases from V and 0 bases from J, with 16 bases between. There are 16 residues in the CDR3. The CDR3 bases are TGTGCCAGCAGCAACGGGCACATGGGGTACCAAGAGACCCAGTACTTC. Its translation: CASSNGHMGYQETQYF.